These 21 T cell receptor beta chains came from one sample sequenced in a study of shared clonotypes between healthy human individuals. TCRdb keeps only in-frame clones here, not all; method: immunoSEQ multiplex PCR. There are over 2 million clones in the sample; around 95% occur only once, and 0.13% lies in the top ten. Material: naive CD4+ T cells sorted from blood. As to subset: CD45RA+ positively selected. These TCRs come from a man between 18 and 29 years old in good health.

J is TRBJ1-1 and V is TRBV19; possible D gene TRBD1, 5 bases. With 0 bases removed from V and 0 bases from J, the gap between germline ends came to 8 bases. The germline gives CDR1 LNHDA, CDR2 SQIVND (reference sequence). CDR3 length equals 15 residues. The CDR3 DNA is TGTGCCAGTAGTATAGAGGCAGGGCTGAACACTGAAGCTTTCTTT. This codes for CASSIEAGLNTEAFF.

The V gene is TRBV5-1, the J gene TRBJ2-2; either TRBD1 or TRBD2 may fit D (5 bases each). Germline CDR1 and CDR2: SGHRS and YFSETQ. The ends were cut back, 2 bases at V and 4 bases at J, with 15 bases in the middle. The length of the CDR3 is 16 residues. The CDR3 region is CASSFGGVGSTGELFF. CDR3 DNA sequence: TGCGCCAGCAGCTTTGGGGGAGTGGGGTCCACCGGGGAGCTGTTTTTT.

This sequence joins TRBV5-1 and TRBJ1-3, with 7 bases aligning to TRBD1. CDR3 length: 15 residues. J was trimmed by 1 base and V by 2 bases; bases with no gene match: 3. Germline V gives CDR1 SGHRS, CDR2 YFSETQ. CDR3 amino acids: CASSFTGDSGNTIYF. The DNA of the CDR3 is TGCGCCAGCAGCTTCACAGGGGATTCTGGAAACACCATATATTTT. The full variable domain, its missing parts supplied by reference TRBV5-1 and TRBJ1-3, is KAGVTQTPRYLIKTRGQQVTLSCSPISGHRSVSWYQQTPGQGLQFLFEYFSETQRNKGNFPGRFSGRQFSNSRSEMNVSTLELGDSALYLCASSFTGDSGNTIYFGEGSWLTVV.

This rearrangement joins TRBV27 to TRBJ1-2; TRBD1 matches at 7 bases. The length of the CDR3 is 15 residues. Germline loops: CDR1 MNHEY, CDR2 SMNVEV (reference sequence). V lost 0 bases, J lost 3 bases, and 4 bases stayed unmatched. CDR3 sequence reads: CASSLSRQGDYGYTF. The CDR3 DNA reads as TGTGCCAGCAGTTTATCCCGACAGGGAGACTATGGCTACACCTTC.

CDR3 sequence (DNA): TGCGCCAGCAGCTTGGCCGGACAGGCTTTCTCTGGGGCCAACGTCCTGACTTTC. Residues: CASSLAGQAFSGANVLTF. The chain combines TRBV5-1 with TRBJ2-6, with 7 bases lining up with TRBD1. V gave up 0 bases and J gave up 0 bases; unmatched junction bases: 6. In germline, CDR1 is SGHRS, CDR2 YFSETQ. CDR3 length: 18 residues. The variable domain in full, with the rest retrieved from reference TRBV5-1 and TRBJ2-6, is KAGVTQTPRYLIKTRGQQVTLSCSPISGHRSVSWYQQTPGQGLQFLFEYFSETQRNKGNFPGRFSGRQFSNSRSEMNVSTLELGDSALYLCASSLAGQAFSGANVLTFGAGSRLTVL.

The chain links TRBV6-5 to TRBJ1-5, with D maybe TRBD1 (5 bases). The V gene lost 6 bases and the J gene lost 0 bases, with 12 bases spanning the gap. The CDR3 has 15 amino acids. Germline assignment: CDR1 MNHEY and CDR2 SVGAGI. In nucleotides, the CDR3 is TGTGCCAGCAGCCTGACAGCTAATAGCAATCAGCCCCAGCATTTT. Translation: CASSLTANSNQPQHF.

The J gene is TRBJ2-3, the V gene TRBV5-4, with TRBD2 matching over 13 bases. This CDR3 comprises 17 residues. V shed 5 bases and J 2 bases; nucleotides not matched to a gene: 8. The V gene's germline CDR1 is SGHNT and CDR2 YYREEE (reference sequence). CDR3: CASRQGTSGETTDTQYF. CDR3 DNA sequence: TGTGCCAGCAGACAAGGGACTAGCGGGGAAACCACAGATACGCAGTATTTT.

The V call is TRBV5-1, the J call TRBJ1-5, with TRBD1 matching 10 bases. This CDR3 comprises 15 residues. V dropped 3 bases and J dropped 2; count of bases not matched to a gene: 2. Per germline, CDR1 SGHRS and CDR2 YFSETQ. Written as DNA, the CDR3 is TGCGCCAGCAGCTGGACAGGGGGAGGCAATCAGCCCCAGCATTTT. Protein: CASSWTGGGNQPQHF.

The chain combines TRBV29-1 with TRBJ1-2; 10 positions agree with TRBD1. The germline V gene encodes CDR1 SQVTM and CDR2 ANQGSEA. This CDR3 spans 12 amino acids. The ends lost 5 bases at V and 5 bases at J; junction bases unmatched: 2. The CDR3 nucleotides are TGCAGCGTTTGGGACAGGGGTTATGGCTACACCTTC. It encodes CSVWDRGYGYTF. The full variable domain, its missing parts supplied by reference TRBV29-1 and TRBJ1-2, is SAVISQKPSRDICQRGTSLTIQCQVDSQVTMMFWYRQQPGQSLTLIATANQGSEATYESGFVIDKFPISRPNLTFSTLTVSNMSPEDSSIYLCSVWDRGYGYTFGSGTRLTVV.

This chain links TRBV7-8 with TRBJ2-1, with D possibly being TRBD2 (5 bases). The germline V gene encodes CDR1 SGHVS and CDR2 FQNEAQ. There are 17 residues in the CDR3. V dropped 5 bases and J dropped 0 bases, with 17 bases sitting between them. The CDR3 region is CASSRQKGTSSYNEQFF. The CDR3 coding sequence is TGTGCCAGCAGCCGACAAAAGGGAACTAGCTCCTACAATGAGCAGTTCTTC. Based on the CDR3 plus reference TRBV7-8 and TRBJ2-1, the full variable domain is GAGVSQSPRYKVAKRGQDVALRCDPISGHVSLFWYQQALGQGPEFLTYFQNEAQLDKSGLPSDRFFAERPEGSVSTLKIQRTQQEDSAVYLCASSRQKGTSSYNEQFFGPGTRLTVL.

The V and J genes are TRBV5-4 and TRBJ1-3; D gene unclear. Germline CDR1 reads SGHNT; CDR2 reads YYREEE (reference sequence). The CDR3 contains 16 residues. Trimming cost V 4 bases and J 0 bases, with 14 bases left between them. CDR3 region: CASSTSGIGSGNTIYF. The CDR3 DNA reads TGTGCCAGCAGCACCTCCGGGATCGGCTCTGGAAACACCATATATTTT.

The rearrangement links TRBV6-5 to TRBJ2-1, with TRBD1 identical over 8 bases. Germline CDR1 MNHEY, CDR2 SVGAGI. The CDR3 is 16 amino acids. The J segment lost 4 bases and the V segment lost 2 bases, leaving 7 bases of the junction unmatched. The CDR3 loop reads CASSYTWTGRYNEQFF. The CDR3 DNA reads as TGTGCCAGCAGTTACACTTGGACAGGGCGTTACAATGAGCAGTTCTTC.

The rearrangement joins TRBV11-3 to TRBJ2-7, with TRBD2 as a possible D gene (6 bases). CDR1 and CDR2 (germline): SGHNT, YENEEA. The ends were cut back, 5 bases at V and 0 bases at J, with 17 bases in the middle. This CDR3 has 16 residues. The CDR3 DNA is TGTGCCAGCAGCCCCCCCTCCTCGGACTACTCCTACGAGCAGTACTTC. Encoded protein: CASSPPSSDYSYEQYF.

This rearrangement joins TRBV10-1 to TRBJ1-3; TRBD1 aligns across 7 bases. Losses at the gene ends were 8 bases for V and 6 bases for J; bases not matched to a gene: 16. The CDR3 consists of 16 residues. The germline CDR1 and CDR2 sequences are WNHNN and SYGVQD (reference sequence). As DNA, the CDR3 is TGCGCCAGCCAATTAACGCCGGGACAGAAGACAAACACCATATATTTT. It translates to CASQLTPGQKTNTIYF.

The rearrangement joins TRBV18 to TRBJ1-6; 7 nucleotides align to TRBD1. The V gene's germline CDR1 is KGHSH and CDR2 LQKENI. The CDR3 has 15 amino acids. Unmatched junction bases numbered 3, after V lost 2 bases and J lost 5 bases. The CDR3 nucleotides are TGTGCCAGCTCACCAGAGACAGGGAATAATTCACCCCTCCACTTT. Translating it yields CASSPETGNNSPLHF.

This chain connects TRBV19 to TRBJ1-6; maybe TRBD1 (5 bases). The CDR3 loop spans 17 amino acids. CDR1 is LNHDA, CDR2 SQIVND, per germline (reference sequence). V was clipped by 5 bases and J by 10 bases, with 24 bases between them. CDR3 nucleotide sequence: TGTGCCAGTAGTTCGACAGTTTCGGGGCAAGTTTGGTCACCCCTCCACTTT. Its translation: CASSSTVSGQVWSPLHF. The whole variable domain, filled in from reference TRBV19 and TRBJ1-6, reads DGGITQSPKYLFRKEGQNVTLSCEQNLNHDAMYWYRQDPGQGLRLIYYSQIVNDFQKGDIAEGYSVSREKKESFPLTVTSAQKNPTAFYLCASSSTVSGQVWSPLHFGNGTRLTVT.

The chain carries TRBV10-3 and TRBJ2-2, with TRBD2 identical over 8 bases. The CDR3 is made up of 13 amino acids. The V gene end was trimmed by 6 bases and the J gene end by 5 bases; junction bases not matched to a gene: 2. The germline gives CDR1 ENHRY, CDR2 SYGVKD. The CDR3 sequence: CAIRTSATGELFF. The DNA for the CDR3 is TGTGCCATCAGGACTAGCGCGACCGGGGAGCTGTTTTTT.

The chain links TRBV11-2 to TRBJ2-1; TRBD1 agrees at 9 bases. The CDR3 covers 15 residues. Trimming took 4 bases from V and 6 from J; bases not matched to a gene: 7. Germline CDR1 is SGHAT and CDR2 is FQNNGV. CDR3 protein: CASSSIGQGLNEQFF. The CDR3, as DNA: TGTGCCAGCAGCTCGATCGGACAGGGGCTCAATGAGCAGTTCTTC.

The chain uses TRBV28 and TRBJ2-3; D unclear. This CDR3 has 13 residues. Germline CDR1 MDHEN, CDR2 SYDVKM. V was trimmed by 5 bases and J by 9 bases, leaving 15 bases between them. The CDR3 protein is CASSGTPLETQYF. CDR3 bases: TGTGCCAGCAGTGGAACCCCGCTCGAAACGCAGTATTTT.

The chain uses TRBV5-6 and TRBJ1-6; D remains unclear. Germline CDR1 reads SGHDT; CDR2 reads YYEEEE. Trimming stripped 5 bases from V and 6 bases from J, with 9 bases between. CDR3 size: 13 residues. The DNA for the CDR3 is TGTGCCAGCAGGCAGGAGGTTAATTCACCCCTCCACTTT. Protein: CASRQEVNSPLHF.

The chain joins TRBV7-2 to TRBJ1-5; no firm D call. The CDR3 runs to 15 residues. Trimming removed 0 bases at V and 4 bases at J, with 10 bases between. CDR1 and CDR2 (germline): SGHTA, FQGNSA. In DNA form, the CDR3 reads TGTGCCAGCAGCTTAGCGCTACAAGGGAATCAGCCCCAGCATTTT. Translation: CASSLALQGNQPQHF. The full variable domain, completed using reference TRBV7-2 and TRBJ1-5, is GAGVSQSPSNKVTEKGKDVELRCDPISGHTALYWYRQSLGQGLEFLIYFQGNSAPDKSGLPSDRFSAERTGGSVSTLTIQRTQQEDSAVYLCASSLALQGNQPQHFGDGTRLSIL.